These 27 T cell receptor beta chains originate from one sample sequenced in a study of T-cell memory formation after mild COVID-19. TCRdb analysed the 5' RACE reads with MiXCR anew, one entry per CDR3 protein. This sample yields about half a million distinct CDR3 sequences, of which 15% to 20% are seen a single time; over 9% belongs to the top ten. The sequenced sample consisted of PBMCs or a T cell subset sorted from them (not recorded which). All receptors derive from an adult woman who had mild COVID-19 (a few samples of this study predate the infection). Cell type and time point are not known.

This clonotype was seen more than once but under ten times. The J gene is TRBJ1-1, the V gene TRBV14; 7 positions match TRBD1. The CDR3 contains 18 residues. CDR1 and CDR2 (germline): SGHDN, FVKESK. With 3 bases clipped from V and 3 bases from J, the junction kept 16 bases outside the gene matches. The DNA of the CDR3 is TGTGCCAGCAGCCATGTCCGTTGGGACAGAAAAGAGGACACTGAAGCTTTCTTT. This encodes CASSHVRWDRKEDTEAFF. Supplemented by reference TRBV14 and TRBJ1-1, the full variable domain reads EAGVTQFPSHSVIEKGQTVTLRCDPISGHDNLYWYRRVMGKEIKFLLHFVKESKQDESGMPNNRFLAERTGGTYSTLKVQPAELEDSGVYFCASSHVRWDRKEDTEAFFGQGTRLTVV.

The chain recombines TRBV4-2 with TRBJ2-1; no clear D. V gave up 4 bases and J gave up 5 bases, with 15 bases separating them. Germline CDR1 LGHNA, CDR2 YNFKEQ. The length of the CDR3 is 15 residues. As DNA, the CDR3 is TGTGCCAGCAGCCTAACTCGCCAGGCCCACAATGAGCAGTTCTTC. It encodes CASSLTRQAHNEQFF.

This clonotype was counted once. The chain links TRBV7-2 to TRBJ2-3; D is perhaps TRBD2 (5 bases). V gave up 4 bases and J gave up 7 bases, with 15 bases separating them. The germline gives CDR1 SGHTA, CDR2 FQGNSA. The CDR3 runs 14 residues. In DNA form, the CDR3 reads TGTGCCAGCAGCTCCCCCTCCTTAGCGAATACGCAGTATTTT. It encodes CASSSPSLANTQYF.

This clonotype has at least ten counts. This sequence joins TRBV18 and TRBJ1-5, with 10 bases lining up with TRBD1. Germline V gene data show CDR1 as KGHSH and CDR2 as LQKENI. The length of the CDR3 is 15 residues. Losses at the gene ends were 4 bases for V and 6 bases for J; bases not matched to a gene: 6. The DNA for the CDR3 is TGTGCCAGCTCACTGACAGGGGGCGCGGGTCAGCCCCAGCATTTT. Its protein product is CASSLTGGAGQPQHF. Full variable domain (missing parts from reference TRBV18 and TRBJ1-5): NAGVMQNPRHLVRRRGQEARLRCSPMKGHSHVYWYRQLPEEGLKFMVYLQKENIIDESGMPKERFSAEFPKEGPSILRIQQVVRGDSAAYFCASSLTGGAGQPQHFGDGTRLSIL.

The rearrangement joins TRBV6-1 to TRBJ2-5, with D uncertain. Looked up from germline, CDR1 is MNHNS and CDR2 is SASEGT. The CDR3 is made up of 13 amino acids. Trimming shortened V by 1 base and J by 5 bases, and 8 bases separated the two germline ends. The CDR3 spells CASSEERVETQYF. CDR3 DNA: TGTGCCAGCAGTGAAGAAAGGGTGGAGACCCAGTACTTC.

This clonotype was seen a few times. V is TRBV12-3 or TRBV12-4 and J is TRBJ2-1; D not resolved. CDR3 length: 15 residues. V dropped 7 bases and J dropped 0 bases, with 13 bases sitting between them. CDR3 sequence: CASTMDGSSYNEQFF. DNA for the CDR3: TGTGCCAGCACCATGGACGGCTCCTCCTACAATGAGCAGTTCTTC.

This clonotype was detected only a few times. CDR3 loop: CATSANRDSGETQYF. The DNA of the CDR3 is TGTGCCACCAGTGCTAACAGGGATTCCGGCGAGACCCAGTACTTC. The chain employs TRBV24-1 and TRBJ2-5; D might be TRBD1 (6 bases). Between the trimmed V and J ends, which lost 5 bases and 5 bases, there was a span of 17 bases. The CDR3 runs to 15 residues. Germline CDR1 and CDR2: KGHDR and SFDVKD.

V and J are TRBV4-1 and TRBJ1-6, with TRBD1 matching over 8 bases. This CDR3 spans 14 amino acids. Per germline, CDR1 MGHRA and CDR2 YSYEKL. J was trimmed by 7 bases and V by 4 bases; bases with no gene match: 3. As DNA, the CDR3 is TGCGCCAGCAGCCCCAGGGGGCTAAATTCACCCCTCCACTTT. It codes for CASSPRGLNSPLHF.

The chain employs TRBV9 and TRBJ2-7, with a weak D call TRBD2 (6 bases). V was clipped by 4 bases and J by 7 bases, with 21 bases between them. The CDR3 covers 15 residues. The germline V gene has CDR1 SGDLS and CDR2 YYNGEE. The CDR3 nucleotides are TGTGCCAGCAGCCCCCGGGTTGGAGGGGTGAGGGAGCAGTACTTC. This translates into CASSPRVGGVREQYF.

This clonotype was recorded a few times. The J gene is TRBJ1-1, the V gene TRBV9; D gene ambiguous. Trimming left V 0 bases short and J 1 base short, with 10 bases between. The CDR3 extends over 15 amino acids. The germline gives CDR1 SGDLS, CDR2 YYNGEE. In DNA, the CDR3 is TGTGCCAGCAGCGTAGGAGAGAGATGGAACACTGAAGCTTTCTTT. Translation: CASSVGERWNTEAFF.

This chain links TRBV23-1 with TRBJ2-3; a possible D gene is TRBD2 (6 bases). TRBV23-1 belongs to the ORF category, with a function that is uncertain. V lost 2 bases and J lost 5, with 20 bases in between. This CDR3 is built from 17 residues. As DNA, the CDR3 is TGCGCCAGCAGTCAAGTCGCTAGCGCTAGGCGGAAAGATACGCAGTATTTT. This codes for CASSQVASARRKDTQYF.

This clonotype was counted between two and nine times. The J gene is TRBJ1-1, the V gene TRBV3-1; a possible D gene is TRBD1 (5 bases). The CDR3 length is 17 residues. V gave up 1 base and J gave up 0 bases, with 15 bases separating them. Germline loops: CDR1 LGHDT, CDR2 YNNKEL (reference sequence). The CDR3 protein is CASSQGPSGGMNTEAFF. CDR3 DNA: TGTGCCAGCAGCCAAGGGCCCTCGGGGGGAATGAACACTGAAGCTTTCTTT.

Ten or more counts support this clonotype. The chain has TRBV11-2 and TRBJ2-7; 10 bases agree with TRBD2. Per the germline V gene, CDR1 is SGHAT and CDR2 is FQNNGV. V gave up 1 base and J gave up 1 base; unmatched junction bases: 4. There are 16 residues in the CDR3. CDR3: CASSLVTSGPSYEQYF. The CDR3 region has the DNA TGTGCCAGCAGCTTAGTGACTAGCGGGCCTTCCTACGAGCAGTACTTC.

This clonotype was seen only a few times. This rearrangement joins TRBV19 to TRBJ2-4, with D perhaps matching TRBD1 or TRBD2 (5 bases each). V was pared by 6 bases and J by 6 bases, with 12 bases between. CDR1 is LNHDA, CDR2 SQIVND, per germline (reference sequence). The CDR3 sequence is 13 residues long. This chain's CDR3 is CASRLTGRNIQYF. CDR3 in DNA: TGTGCCAGTAGGCTTACGGGGCGAAACATTCAGTACTTC.

At least ten counts were recorded for this clonotype. CDR3 nucleotide sequence: TGTGCCAGCAGGGAGGACATGAACACTGAAGCTTTCTTT. This codes for CASREDMNTEAFF. The chain carries TRBV7-2 and TRBJ1-1; D might be TRBD1 (5 bases). The CDR3 contains 13 residues. Trimming cost V 6 bases and J 0 bases, with 8 bases left between them. The germline gives CDR1 SGHTA, CDR2 FQGNSA. Full variable domain (rest looked up from reference TRBV7-2 and TRBJ1-1): GAGVSQSPSNKVTEKGKDVELRCDPISGHTALYWYRQSLGQGLEFLIYFQGNSAPDKSGLPSDRFSAERTGGSVSTLTIQRTQQEDSAVYLCASREDMNTEAFFGQGTRLTVV.

This clonotype has just a few counts. The gene calls are TRBV7-2 and TRBJ1-1, with TRBD1 matching over 7 bases. Germline loops: CDR1 SGHTA, CDR2 FQGNSA. Trimming at V came to 3 bases and at J to 4 bases, leaving 8 bases not matched to a gene. This CDR3 has 15 residues. This chain's CDR3 is CASSFIQGSFTEAFF. CDR3 nucleotide sequence: TGTGCCAGCAGCTTTATACAGGGGAGTTTCACTGAAGCTTTCTTT.

The J gene is TRBJ2-7, the V gene TRBV11-2; D tentatively reads TRBD1 or TRBD2 (5 bases each). This CDR3 is built from 14 residues. CDR1 is SGHAT and CDR2 is FQNNGV in the germline V gene. The V gene lost 6 bases and the J gene lost 7 bases, with 19 bases spanning the gap. DNA of the CDR3: TGTGCCAGCAGGTTGGGGGAGAGTCGACGGGAGCAGTACTTC. It encodes CASRLGESRREQYF. The whole variable domain, remainder taken from reference TRBV11-2 and TRBJ2-7, is EAGVAQSPRYKIIEKRQSVAFWCNPISGHATLYWYQQILGQGPKLLIQFQNNGVVDDSQLPKDRFSAERLKGVDSTLKIQPAKLEDSAVYLCASRLGESRREQYFGPGTRLTVT.

This clonotype was counted between two and nine times. The chain is built from TRBV7-6 and TRBJ2-1, with 9 positions matching TRBD1. The CDR3 totals 15 residues. Losses at the gene ends were 6 bases for V and 4 bases for J; bases not matched to a gene: 7. CDR1 SGHVS and CDR2 FNYEAQ come from the germline V gene. The CDR3 region is CASSLTGGLYNEQFF. CDR3 DNA: TGTGCCAGCAGTCTCACAGGGGGCCTGTACAATGAGCAGTTCTTC.

The gene calls are TRBV27 and TRBJ1-5; perhaps TRBD1 as D (5 bases). V dropped 6 bases and J dropped 0 bases, with 9 bases sitting between them. The CDR3 has 14 residues. Germline CDR1 is MNHEY and CDR2 is SMNVEV (reference sequence). The CDR3 reads CASRRRDSNQPQHF. CDR3 DNA sequence: TGTGCCAGCAGGCGCAGGGATAGCAATCAGCCCCAGCATTTT.

The rearrangement uses TRBV4-3 and TRBJ2-7; TRBD2 agrees at 7 bases. Trimming at V came to 1 base and at J to 2 bases, leaving 5 bases not matched to a gene. Per germline, CDR1 LGHNA and CDR2 YSLEER. This CDR3 contains 15 residues. CDR3 sequence: CASSQVASGTYEQYF. The CDR3 bases are TGCGCCAGCAGCCAAGTCGCTAGCGGAACCTACGAGCAGTACTTC.

The chain uses TRBV2 and TRBJ1-3; D may be TRBD1 (6 bases). The germline gives CDR1 SNHLY, CDR2 FYNNEI. The CDR3 runs to 15 residues. V lost 4 bases to trimming and J lost 0 bases, with 10 bases between them. CDR3 loop: CASSGGGGSGNTIYF. The CDR3 nucleotides are TGTGCCAGCAGTGGTGGAGGGGGCTCTGGAAACACCATATATTTT.

V gene TRBV6-6 combines with J gene TRBJ1-2; tentative D call: TRBD1 (6 bases). Germline V gene lookup returns CDR1 MNHNY and CDR2 SVGAGI (reference sequence). The V and J ends lost 2 bases and 5 bases respectively, with 21 bases between them. The CDR3 is 17 amino acids. The CDR3 spells CASSYPPPGGGNYGYTF. CDR3 coding DNA: TGTGCCAGCAGTTACCCGCCCCCGGGGGGCGGGAATTATGGCTACACCTTC.

The chain links TRBV7-2 to TRBJ2-3; no firm D call. Deletions cut 3 bases from V and 2 bases from J, with 9 bases between. Germline V gene data show CDR1 as SGHTA and CDR2 as FQGNSA. The CDR3 has 14 residues. The CDR3 loop reads CASSFTAYTDTQYF. The CDR3 DNA is TGTGCCAGCAGCTTTACGGCCTACACAGATACGCAGTATTTT.

DNA for the CDR3: TGTGCCAGCAGCCCGGAGCTTGATACGCAGTATTTT. Protein: CASSPELDTQYF. The chain employs TRBV7-9 and TRBJ2-3, with no clear D. V lost 5 bases to trimming and J lost 6 bases, with 9 bases between them. The CDR3 consists of 12 residues. Germline V CDR1 and CDR2: SEHNR, FQNEAQ (reference sequence).

J is TRBJ2-1 and V is TRBV18, with D hard to call. Trimming pared 1 base from V and 2 bases from J, leaving 3 bases between. The CDR3 spans 13 residues. In germline, CDR1 is KGHSH, CDR2 LQKENI. Written as DNA, the CDR3 is TGTGCCAGCTCACCACGGGCCTACAATGAGCAGTTCTTC. This codes for CASSPRAYNEQFF.

The J gene is TRBJ2-3, the V gene TRBV24-1; 8 nucleotides agree with TRBD2. Germline V gene data show CDR1 as KGHDR and CDR2 as SFDVKD. The CDR3 is 16 amino acids. V was clipped by 4 bases and J by 1 base; unmatched bases: 6. In DNA form, the CDR3 reads TGTGCCACCAGTGACCCCGGACTAGCCCGCACAGATACGCAGTATTTT. Protein product: CATSDPGLARTDTQYF.

The chain combines TRBV7-2 with TRBJ1-1; a weak D match, TRBD1 (5 bases). Trimming left V 1 base short and J 4 bases short, with 13 bases between. The CDR3 has 15 amino acids. Germline loops: CDR1 SGHTA, CDR2 FQGNSA. CDR3 in amino acids: CASSLVRGVGTEAFF. CDR3 DNA sequence: TGTGCCAGCAGCTTAGTACGGGGGGTCGGCACTGAAGCTTTCTTT.